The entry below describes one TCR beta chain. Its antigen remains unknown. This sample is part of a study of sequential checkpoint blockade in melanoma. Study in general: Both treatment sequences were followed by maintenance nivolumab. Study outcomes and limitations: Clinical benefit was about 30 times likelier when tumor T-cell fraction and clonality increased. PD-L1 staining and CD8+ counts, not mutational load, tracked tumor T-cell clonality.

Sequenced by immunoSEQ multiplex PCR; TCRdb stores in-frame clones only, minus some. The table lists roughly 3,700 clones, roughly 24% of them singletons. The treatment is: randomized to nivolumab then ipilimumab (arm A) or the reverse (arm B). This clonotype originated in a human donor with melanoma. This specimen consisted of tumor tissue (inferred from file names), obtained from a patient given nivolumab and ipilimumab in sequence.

The CDR3 loop is CASSREGNTQYF. CDR3 in DNA: TGTGCCAGCTCGCGAGAGGGGAATACGCAGTATTTT. This chain uses TRBV18 with TRBJ2-3; tentatively, D is TRBD1 or TRBD2 (5 bases each). The CDR3 covers 12 residues. Trimming took off 6 bases at V and 7 bases at J, with 11 bases between the two ends. In germline, CDR1 is KGHSH, CDR2 LQKENI.